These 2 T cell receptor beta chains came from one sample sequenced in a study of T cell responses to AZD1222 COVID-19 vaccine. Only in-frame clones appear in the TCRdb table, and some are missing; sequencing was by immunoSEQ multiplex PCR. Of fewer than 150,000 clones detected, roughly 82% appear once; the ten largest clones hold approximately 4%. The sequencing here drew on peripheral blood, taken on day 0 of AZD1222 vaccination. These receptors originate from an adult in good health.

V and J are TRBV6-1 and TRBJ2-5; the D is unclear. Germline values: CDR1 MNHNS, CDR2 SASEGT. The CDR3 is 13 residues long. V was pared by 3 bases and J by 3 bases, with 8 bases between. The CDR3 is CASSDWTEETQYF. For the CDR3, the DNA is TGTGCCAGCAGTGATTGGACGGAAGAGACCCAGTACTTC.

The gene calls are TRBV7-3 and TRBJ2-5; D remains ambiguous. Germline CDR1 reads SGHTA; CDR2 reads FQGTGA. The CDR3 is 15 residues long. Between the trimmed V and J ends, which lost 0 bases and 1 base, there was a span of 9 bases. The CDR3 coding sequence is TGTGCCAGCAGCTTAACACCTGGGTCCCAAGAGACCCAGTACTTC. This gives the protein CASSLTPGSQETQYF.